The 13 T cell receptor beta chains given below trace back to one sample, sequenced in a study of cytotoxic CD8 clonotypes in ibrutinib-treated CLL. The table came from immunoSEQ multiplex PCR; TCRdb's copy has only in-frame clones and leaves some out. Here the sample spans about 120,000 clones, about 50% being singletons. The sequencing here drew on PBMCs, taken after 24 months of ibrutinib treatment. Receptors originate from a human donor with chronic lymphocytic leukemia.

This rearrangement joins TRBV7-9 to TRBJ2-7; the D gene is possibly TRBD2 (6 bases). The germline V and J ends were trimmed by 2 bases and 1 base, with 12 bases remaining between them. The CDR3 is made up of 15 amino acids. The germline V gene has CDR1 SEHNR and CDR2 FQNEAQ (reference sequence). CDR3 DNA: TGTGCCAGCAGCTTACTGGGGACTCCTTCCTACGAGCAGTACTTC. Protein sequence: CASSLLGTPSYEQYF.

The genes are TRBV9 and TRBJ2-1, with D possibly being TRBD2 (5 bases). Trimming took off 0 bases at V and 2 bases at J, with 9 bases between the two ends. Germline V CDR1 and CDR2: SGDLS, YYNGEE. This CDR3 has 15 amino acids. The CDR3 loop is CASSVGGNTYNEQFF. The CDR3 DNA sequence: TGTGCCAGCAGCGTAGGAGGGAACACCTACAATGAGCAGTTCTTC.

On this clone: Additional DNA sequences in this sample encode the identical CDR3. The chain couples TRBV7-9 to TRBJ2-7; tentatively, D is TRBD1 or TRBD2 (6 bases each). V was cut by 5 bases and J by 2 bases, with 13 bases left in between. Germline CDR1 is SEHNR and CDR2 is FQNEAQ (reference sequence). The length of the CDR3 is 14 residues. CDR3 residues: CASSLGGGPYEQYF. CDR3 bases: TGTGCCAGCAGCCTAGGGGGAGGACCCTACGAGCAGTACTTC. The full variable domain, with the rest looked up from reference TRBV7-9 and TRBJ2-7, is DTGVSQNPRHKITKRGQNVTFRCDPISEHNRLYWYRQTLGQGPEFLTYFQNEAQLEKSRLLSDRFSAERPKGSFSTLEIQRTEQGDSAMYLCASSLGGGPYEQYFGPGTRLTVT.

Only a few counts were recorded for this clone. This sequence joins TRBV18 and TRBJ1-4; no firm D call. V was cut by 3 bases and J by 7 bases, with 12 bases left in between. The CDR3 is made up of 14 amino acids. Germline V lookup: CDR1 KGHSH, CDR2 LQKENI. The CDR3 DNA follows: TGTGCCAGCTCACCGCGGGTCGGTGGTGAAAAACTGTTTTTT. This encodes CASSPRVGGEKLFF.

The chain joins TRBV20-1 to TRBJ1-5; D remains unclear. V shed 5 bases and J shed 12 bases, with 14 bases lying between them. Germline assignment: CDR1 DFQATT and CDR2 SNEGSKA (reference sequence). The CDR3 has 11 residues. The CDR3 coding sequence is TGCAGTGCTGATGGAGAGGAGGGCCAGCATTTT. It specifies CSADGEEGQHF.

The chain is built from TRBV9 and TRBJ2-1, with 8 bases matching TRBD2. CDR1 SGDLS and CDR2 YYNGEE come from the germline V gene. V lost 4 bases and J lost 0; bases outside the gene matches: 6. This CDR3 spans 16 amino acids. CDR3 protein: CASSKGSGGSYNEQFF. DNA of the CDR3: TGTGCCAGCAGCAAGGGAAGCGGGGGCTCCTACAATGAGCAGTTCTTC.

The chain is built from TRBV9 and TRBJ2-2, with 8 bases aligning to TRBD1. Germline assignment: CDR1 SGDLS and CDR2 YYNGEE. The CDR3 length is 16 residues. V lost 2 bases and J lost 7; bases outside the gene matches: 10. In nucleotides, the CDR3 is TGTGCCAGCAGCGTTGGCTGGCAGGGGGCGGGCGGGGAGCTGTTTTTT. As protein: CASSVGWQGAGGELFF.

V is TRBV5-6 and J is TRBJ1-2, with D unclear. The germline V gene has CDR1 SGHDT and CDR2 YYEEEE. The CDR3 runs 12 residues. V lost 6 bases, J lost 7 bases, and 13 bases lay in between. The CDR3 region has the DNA TGTGCCAGCACCCCGGCGAGCGGTGGCTACACCTTC. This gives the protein CASTPASGGYTF.

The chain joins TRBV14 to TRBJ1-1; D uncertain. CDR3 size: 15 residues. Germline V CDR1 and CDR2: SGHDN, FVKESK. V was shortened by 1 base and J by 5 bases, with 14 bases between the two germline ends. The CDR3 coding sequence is TGTGCCAGCAGCCAAGTTGGGAGTCGTCGGACTGAAGCTTTCTTT. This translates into CASSQVGSRRTEAFF.

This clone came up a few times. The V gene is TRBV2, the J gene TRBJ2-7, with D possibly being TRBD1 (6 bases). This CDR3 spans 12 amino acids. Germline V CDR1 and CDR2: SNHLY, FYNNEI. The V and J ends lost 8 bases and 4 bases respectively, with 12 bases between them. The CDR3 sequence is CASESQGYEQYF. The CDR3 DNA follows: TGTGCCAGCGAGTCACAGGGTTACGAGCAGTACTTC. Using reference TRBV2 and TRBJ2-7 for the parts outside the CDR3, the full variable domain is EPEVTQTPSHQVTQMGQEVILRCVPISNHLYFYWYRQILGQKVEFLVSFYNNEISEKSEIFDDQFSVERPDGSNFTLKIRSTKLEDSAMYFCASESQGYEQYFGPGTRLTVT.

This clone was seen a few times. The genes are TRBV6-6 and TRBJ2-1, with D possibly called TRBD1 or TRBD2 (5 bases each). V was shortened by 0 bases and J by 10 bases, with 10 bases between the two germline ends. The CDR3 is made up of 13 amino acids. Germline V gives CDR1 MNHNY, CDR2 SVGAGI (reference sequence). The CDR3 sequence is CASSYSGTPEQFF. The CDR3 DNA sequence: TGTGCCAGCAGTTACTCGGGGACGCCCGAGCAGTTCTTC.

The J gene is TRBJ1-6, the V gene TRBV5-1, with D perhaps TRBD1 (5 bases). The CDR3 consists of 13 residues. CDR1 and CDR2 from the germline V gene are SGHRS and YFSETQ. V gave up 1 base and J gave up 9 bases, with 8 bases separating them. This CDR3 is CASSLNQGSPLHF. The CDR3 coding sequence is TGCGCCAGCAGCTTGAACCAGGGTTCACCCCTCCACTTT.

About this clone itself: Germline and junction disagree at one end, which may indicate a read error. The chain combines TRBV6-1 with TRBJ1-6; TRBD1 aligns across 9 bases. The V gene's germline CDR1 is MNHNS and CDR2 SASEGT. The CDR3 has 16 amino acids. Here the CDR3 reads CASREDYGQGNSPLHF. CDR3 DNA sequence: TGTGCCAGCAGGGAAGATTACGGACAGGGGAATTCACCCCTCCACTTT.